Below, 6 T cell receptor beta chains from the same sample are listed, as sequenced in a study of vaccination and CD4 T cells after COVID-19. These receptors' antigens are unknown. Sequencing of cultured CD4+ T cell DNA used the Oncomine TCR Beta short-read assay. TCRdb called the PCR reads again in MiXCR, with one record for every CDR3 protein. The sample holds around 12,000 distinct CDR3 sequences, around 75% seen once. Treatment reported: 10-day PBMC culture with coronavirus spike peptide pools or control peptides (ViraFEST assay). The material sequenced was CD4+ T cells from blood, cultured in vitro. The receptors shown here come from a human donor who had recovered from COVID-19.

The chain links TRBV6-2 or TRBV6-3 to TRBJ2-2, with D tentatively TRBD2 (7 bases). Germline loops: CDR1 MNHEY, CDR2 SVGEGT. V was shortened by 2 bases and J by 3 bases, with 10 bases between the two germline ends. This CDR3 region has 15 residues. CDR3 coding DNA: TGTGCCAGCAGTTACCGGGGGGCCGACACCGGGGAGCTGTTTTTT. Translated: CASSYRGADTGELFF.

The rearrangement links TRBV20-1 to TRBJ1-5; D might be TRBD1 (5 bases). V lost 4 bases to trimming and J lost 2 bases, with 15 bases between them. Germline CDR1 reads DFQATT; CDR2 reads SNEGSKA (reference sequence). The CDR3 has 15 residues. CDR3 nucleotide sequence: TGCAGTGCTACCCTTTTTGGCAGGGGCAATCAGCCCCAGCATTTT. Translating gives CSATLFGRGNQPQHF.

The chain has TRBV15 and TRBJ2-2; no definite D call. V lost 0 bases, J lost 1 base, and 6 bases lay in between. The CDR3 has 15 residues. The V gene's germline CDR1 is LNHNV and CDR2 YYDKDF (reference sequence). The CDR3 sequence is CATSRDIGNTGELFF. CDR3 nucleotide sequence: TGTGCCACCAGCAGAGATATTGGGAACACCGGGGAGCTGTTTTTT.

This clonotype was seen only a few times. The chain employs TRBV12-3 or TRBV12-4 and TRBJ1-2; D may be TRBD1 (6 bases). The CDR3 has 13 residues. Between the trimmed V and J ends, which lost 3 bases and 6 bases, there was a span of 11 bases. The CDR3 nucleotides read TGTGCCAGCAGTTTTCGGGGGGCGGATGGCTACACCTTC. The encoded protein is CASSFRGADGYTF.

V and J are TRBV6-4 and TRBJ2-3; TRBD2 might be the D (6 bases). CDR1 MRHNA and CDR2 SNTAGT come from the germline V gene. CDR3 length: 12 amino acids. V lost 6 bases and J lost 5, with 9 bases in between. The CDR3 nucleotides read TGTGCCAGCAGCGGGGGTGGAGATACGCAGTATTTT. This encodes CASSGGGDTQYF.

This clonotype was observed a few times. The gene calls are TRBV2 and TRBJ2-7; D perhaps matches TRBD2 (5 bases). Germline-derived CDR1 and CDR2 are SNHLY and FYNNEI. Trimming stripped 7 bases from V and 3 bases from J, with 10 bases between. The CDR3 has 12 residues. The CDR3 sequence: CASTSGVYEQYF. CDR3 coding DNA: TGTGCCAGCACCTCCGGGGTCTACGAGCAGTACTTC.